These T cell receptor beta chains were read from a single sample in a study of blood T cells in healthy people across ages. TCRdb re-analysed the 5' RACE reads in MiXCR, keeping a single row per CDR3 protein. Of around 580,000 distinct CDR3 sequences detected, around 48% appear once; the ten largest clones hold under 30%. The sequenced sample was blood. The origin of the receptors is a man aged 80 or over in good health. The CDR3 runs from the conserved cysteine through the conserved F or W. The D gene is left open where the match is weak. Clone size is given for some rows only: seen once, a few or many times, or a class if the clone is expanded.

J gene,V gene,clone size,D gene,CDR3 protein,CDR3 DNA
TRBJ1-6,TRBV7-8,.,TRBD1,CASSRKGQGLYNSPLHF,TGTGCCAGCAGTCGCAAGGGACAGGGGCTGTATAATTCACCCCTCCACTTT
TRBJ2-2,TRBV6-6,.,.,CASRPPNTGELFF,TGTGCCAGCAGGCCTCCGAACACCGGGGAGCTGTTTTTT
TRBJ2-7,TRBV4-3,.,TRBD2,CASSQESGRAYEQYF,TGCGCCAGCAGCCAAGAGAGCGGGAGGGCCTACGAGCAGTACTTC
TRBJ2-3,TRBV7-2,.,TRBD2,CASSPPGLAGSTDTQYF,TGTGCCAGCAGCCCCCCGGGACTAGCGGGGTCGACAGATACGCAGTATTTT
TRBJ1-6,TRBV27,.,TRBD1,CASSRDRGYSPLHF,TGTGCCAGCAGTCGGGACAGGGGGTACTCACCCCTCCACTTT
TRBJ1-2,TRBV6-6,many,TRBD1,CASSYSTGWDSDGYTF,TGTGCCAGCAGTTACAGTACCGGATGGGACAGCGATGGCTACACCTTC
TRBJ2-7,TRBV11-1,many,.,CASSPQESYEQYF,TGTGCCAGCAGCCCACAGGAATCCTACGAGCAGTACTTC
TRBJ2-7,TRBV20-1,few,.,CSASPSRPPYEQYF,TGCAGTGCTAGCCCCTCTCGACCACCCTACGAGCAGTACTTC
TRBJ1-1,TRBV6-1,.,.,CASSPTTPGVSEAFF,TGTGCCAGCAGTCCGACGACACCCGGTGTGTCTGAAGCTTTCTTT
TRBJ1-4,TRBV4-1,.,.,CASRERAFGWEKLFF,TGCGCCAGCAGAGAACGGGCGTTTGGTTGGGAAAAACTGTTTTTT
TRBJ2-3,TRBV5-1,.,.,CASSEQGADTQYF,TGCGCCAGCAGCGAACAGGGCGCAGATACGCAGTATTTT
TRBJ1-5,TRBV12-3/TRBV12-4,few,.,CASSEQDRQPQHF,TGTGCCAGCAGCGAACAGGACAGACAGCCCCAGCATTTT
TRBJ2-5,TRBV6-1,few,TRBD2,CASSELAGGSETQYF,TGTGCCAGCAGTGAACTAGCGGGAGGGTCGGAGACCCAGTACTTC
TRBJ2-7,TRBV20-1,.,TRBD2,CSARLAGGEQYF,TGCAGTGCTAGACTAGCGGGAGGTGAGCAGTACTTC
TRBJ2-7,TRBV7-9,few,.,CASSRRGYEQYF,TGTGCCAGCAGCCGCCGCGGCTACGAGCAGTACTTC
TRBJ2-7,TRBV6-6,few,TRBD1,CASTETGDLCEQYF,TGTGCCAGCACCGAGACAGGGGACCTGTGCGAGCAGTACTTC
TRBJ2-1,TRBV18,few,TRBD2,CASSPIDTSGPYNEQFF,TGTGCCAGCTCACCTATCGATACTAGCGGGCCGTACAATGAGCAGTTCTTC
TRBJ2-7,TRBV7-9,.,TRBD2,CASSLDKTSGPAYYEQYF,TGTGCCAGCAGCTTAGATAAGACTAGCGGGCCTGCTTACTACGAGCAGTACTTC
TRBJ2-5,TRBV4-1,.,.,CASSQEGDLWETQYF,TGCGCCAGCAGCCAAGAAGGGGATCTATGGGAGACCCAGTACTTC
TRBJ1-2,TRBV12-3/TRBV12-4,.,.,CASSFNPENYGYTF,TGTGCCAGCAGTTTTAACCCGGAGAACTATGGCTACACCTTC
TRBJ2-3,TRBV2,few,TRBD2,CASSEAWSGGPSTDTQYF,TGTGCCAGCAGTGAAGCCTGGAGCGGGGGACCCAGCACAGATACGCAGTATTTT
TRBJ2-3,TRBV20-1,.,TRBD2,CSVNGLAGGPASTDTQYF,TGCAGTGTTAATGGACTAGCGGGAGGGCCCGCTAGCACAGATACGCAGTATTTT
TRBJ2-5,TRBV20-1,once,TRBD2,CSAQSSGPETQYF,TGCAGTGCGCAAAGTAGCGGGCCAGAGACCCAGTACTTC
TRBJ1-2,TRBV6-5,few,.,CASSDQGDYGYTF,TGTGCCAGCAGTGACCAGGGAGACTATGGCTACACCTTC